This TCR beta chain was found in a study of T-cell reconstitution after alpha-beta-depleted transplantation in children. The V segment lost 5 bases and the J segment 1 base; nucleotides outside the gene matches: 5. This CDR3 has 14 amino acids. This sample's TCRbeta library carried unique molecular identifier barcodes. TCRdb reprocessed the PCR reads via MiXCR and lists one record per CDR3 protein. Here the sample spans about 190,000 distinct CDR3 sequences, about 6.3% being singletons. This clonotype has at least ten counts. This receptor was obtained from a human donor who donated a stem cell graft to a child with Wiskott-Aldrich syndrome. The sample in question was PBMCs from the stem cell graft donor, obtained from the stem cell graft. This chain connects TRBV12-3 or TRBV12-4 to TRBJ2-7, with 7 bases that match TRBD1. The CDR3 here is CASSPPGGSYEQYF. The DNA of the CDR3 is TGTGCCAGCAGTCCACCAGGGGGTTCCTACGAGCAGTACTTC.